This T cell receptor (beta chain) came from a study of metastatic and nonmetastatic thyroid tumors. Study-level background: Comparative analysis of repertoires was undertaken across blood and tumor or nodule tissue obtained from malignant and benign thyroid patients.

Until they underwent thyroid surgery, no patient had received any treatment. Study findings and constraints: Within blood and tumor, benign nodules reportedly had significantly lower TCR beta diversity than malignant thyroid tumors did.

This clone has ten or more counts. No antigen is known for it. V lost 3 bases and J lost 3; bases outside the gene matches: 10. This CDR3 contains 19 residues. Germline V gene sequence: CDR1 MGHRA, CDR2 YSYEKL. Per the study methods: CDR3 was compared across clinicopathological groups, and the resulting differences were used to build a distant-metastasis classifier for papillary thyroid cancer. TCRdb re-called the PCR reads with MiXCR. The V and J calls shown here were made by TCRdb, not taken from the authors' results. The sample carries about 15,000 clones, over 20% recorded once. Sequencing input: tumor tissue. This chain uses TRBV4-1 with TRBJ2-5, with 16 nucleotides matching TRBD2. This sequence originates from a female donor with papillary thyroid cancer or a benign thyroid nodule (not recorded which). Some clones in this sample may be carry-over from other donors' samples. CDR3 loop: CASSHPGLAGGPGKETQYF. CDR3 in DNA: TGCGCCAGCAGCCATCCGGGACTAGCGGGAGGGCCCGGGAAAGAGACCCAGTACTTC.